This T cell receptor beta chain was recorded in a study of blood T cells in healthy people across ages. The study, taken as a whole, reports: Possibly confounding the expanded clonotype changes was the fact that donor CMV status was unknown. PBMCs left unsorted prevented a conclusive naive versus antigen-experienced comparison.

This clonotype was recorded many times. Its antigen is not known. For the second PCR, which ran for about 7 to 11 cycles, a sample-barcoded 5' primer and a J-beta primer mix were used. There were at least 3 million CDR3-containing paired-end reads obtained from each sample. In TCRdb, the 5' RACE reads were re-called with MiXCR into one record per CDR3 protein. Among more than 800,000 distinct CDR3 sequences listed, 29% were seen once. The source of this sequence is an elderly woman in good health. Sequenced material: blood.

Written as DNA, the CDR3 is TGTGCCAGCAGTTTTGAGGGGGGCCCCGGATTCTCTAGTGAGCAGTTCTTC. Protein product: CASSFEGGPGFSSEQFF. The V call is TRBV12-3 or TRBV12-4, the J call TRBJ2-1, with D perhaps assigned TRBD1 or TRBD2 (6 bases each). V was clipped by 3 bases and J by 9 bases, with 24 bases between them. CDR3 length: 17 amino acids.